Each of the 3 T cell receptor beta chains below was sequenced from the same sample in a study of T cell changes during pregnancy in multiple sclerosis. Clones were read by immunoSEQ multiplex PCR, and TCRdb kept only the in-frame ones, dropping some. The sample records under 30,000 clones, 75% to 90% being singletons. The specimen was CD8+ T cells from peripheral blood mononuclear cells, collected after pregnancy. Source of these receptors: a female donor with multiple sclerosis, enrolled in a pregnancy study.

V is TRBV6-5 and J is TRBJ2-5, with 7 nucleotides matching TRBD2. Trimming at V came to 6 bases and at J to 5 bases, leaving 9 bases not matched to a gene. The CDR3 is 14 amino acids. CDR1 and CDR2 (germline): MNHEY, SVGAGI. The CDR3 coding sequence is TGTGCCAGCAGAAGGCCGGGACTACGGGAGACCCAGTACTTC. Its protein is CASRRPGLRETQYF.

This clone has only a few counts. This chain joins TRBV18 and TRBJ2-5, with D maybe TRBD1 (5 bases). The CDR3 has 13 amino acids. Germline CDR1 is KGHSH and CDR2 is LQKENI. The germline V and J ends were trimmed by 2 bases and 3 bases, with 7 bases remaining between them. The CDR3 nucleotides read TGTGCCAGCTCACCAGTGACAGAAGAGACCCAGTACTTC. Protein product: CASSPVTEETQYF.

The chain combines TRBV5-4 with TRBJ2-5; 10 bases map to TRBD1. Germline V CDR1 and CDR2: SGHNT, YYREEE (reference sequence). The CDR3 sequence is 14 residues long. Losses at the gene ends were 3 bases for V and 1 base for J; bases not matched to a gene: 0. The CDR3 region is CASSWDRGQETQYF. DNA for the CDR3: TGTGCCAGCAGCTGGGACAGGGGCCAAGAGACCCAGTACTTC.